The 4 T cell receptor beta chains presented below share a single source sample, sequenced in a study of PD-1 blockade in classical Hodgkin lymphoma. Brentuximab vedotin exposure varied, and every patient relapsed after autologous stem cell transplantation. Only in-frame clones appear in the TCRdb table, and some are missing; sequencing was by immunoSEQ multiplex PCR. This table has about 13,000 clones, about 82% appearing once. Source: peripheral blood mononuclear cells (PBMCs), taken at baseline. These receptors all come from a human donor with classical Hodgkin lymphoma.

This clone was seen only a few times. The chain employs TRBV10-3 and TRBJ1-5, with TRBD1 matching over 9 bases. V trimming: 3 bases; J trimming: 5 bases; junction bases outside the gene matches: 5. Looked up from germline, CDR1 is ENHRY and CDR2 is SYGVKD. This CDR3 spans 15 amino acids. CDR3 nucleotides: TGTGCCATCAGTGACCCTCGACAGGGGGATCAGCCCCAGCATTTT. Its protein product is CAISDPRQGDQPQHF.

V and J are TRBV7-6 and TRBJ2-7, with D perhaps matching TRBD2 (5 bases). Per the germline V gene, CDR1 is SGHVS and CDR2 is FNYEAQ. V gave up 5 bases and J gave up 3 bases, with 26 bases separating them. The CDR3 has 18 residues. CDR3 sequence: CASSPLVVGDEPFYEQYF. CDR3 bases: TGTGCCAGCAGCCCACTCGTCGTCGGGGATGAACCTTTCTACGAGCAGTACTTC.

The chain couples TRBV7-2 to TRBJ2-7, with 9 nucleotides matching TRBD2. Germline-derived CDR1 and CDR2 are SGHTA and FQGNSA. V lost 5 bases and J lost 2; bases outside the gene matches: 7. The CDR3 extends over 15 amino acids. The CDR3 sequence: CASSSQRGVAYEQYF. The CDR3 coding sequence is TGTGCCAGCAGCAGTCAGCGGGGGGTTGCCTACGAGCAGTACTTC.

The chain links TRBV6-5 to TRBJ2-3, with 7 bases identical to TRBD2. This CDR3 spans 14 amino acids. Trimming cost V 0 bases and J 4 bases; bases outside gene matches: 1. Germline CDR1 is MNHEY and CDR2 is SVGAGI. The DNA of the CDR3 is TGTGCCAGCAGTTACTCGACTAGCCCAGATACGCAGTATTTT. Encoded protein: CASSYSTSPDTQYF.